The text below deals with one T cell receptor beta chain. The data were taken from a study of blood T cell repertoires in COVID-19. Study at large: Nucleic acid was either cDNA or gDNA, and it came from T cells, B-cell-depleted T cells, or PBMCs.

Original processing notes: Nucleated cell number was recorded as an estimate derived from reference gene primer amplification. Assay: immunoSEQ multiplex PCR; the TCRdb copy retains only in-frame clones and omits some. From that table come the V and J calls and clone size; the DNA was used to work out D and trimming. This table holds 200,000 to 250,000 clones, around nine tenths found once. This CDR3 is built from 19 residues. The chain joins TRBV12-2 to TRBJ1-1; the listed D gene, TRBD1, was not tested against the DNA. TRBV12-2 constitutes a pseudogene. Sequencing was carried out using peripheral blood. The clonotype was recovered from a woman aged 60-75 years with acute or convalescent COVID-19. CDR3 DNA sequence: TGTGCAAGTCGCTTAGCGATTAATGTCTGTGAGGACACATTCCCTGAAGCTTTCTTT. Protein product: CASRLAINVCEDTFPEAFF.